Listed below are T cell receptor beta chains from one sample, sequenced in a study of identical twins. MiXCR, applied by TCRdb to the 5' RACE reads, yields one record per CDR3 protein. The data contain fewer than 500,000 distinct CDR3 sequences, more than 20% of them singletons. This sample was shared with a second study, whose subject was T cells expressing NK-cell markers.

Source material: CD4+ T cells sorted from blood. All receptors come from a young woman in good health. Each CDR3 is given with its conserved first and last residue. The order of the fields is J gene, V gene, D gene, clone size, CDR3 protein, CDR3 DNA. A D gene is named only where the DNA matches it firmly. The listing skips clone size in some rows; elsewhere it reads once, few, many or a size class.

TRBJ1-1	TRBV6-5	NA	few	CASSTRHTEAFF	TGTGCCAGCAGTACCCGGCACACTGAAGCTTTCTTT
TRBJ1-4	TRBV29-1	TRBD1	few	CSVETGVEKLFF	TGCAGCGTTGAGACAGGGGTTGAAAAACTGTTTTTT
TRBJ2-1	TRBV7-2	NA	few	CASSTKGAVLAYEQFF	TGTGCCAGCAGCACAAAGGGGGCAGTACTAGCATATGAGCAGTTCTTC
TRBJ1-4	TRBV20-1	NA	NA	CSARDVRGGEKLFF	TGCAGTGCTAGAGATGTGCGGGGGGGTGAAAAACTGTTTTTT
TRBJ2-6	TRBV9	TRBD1	few	CASSGKPGQSSGANVLTF	TGTGCCAGCAGCGGCAAGCCGGGACAGAGCTCTGGGGCCAACGTCCTGACTTTC
TRBJ2-2	TRBV11-2	TRBD1	NA	CASSSGGSGELFF	TGTGCCAGCAGCTCAGGGGGCTCCGGGGAGCTGTTTTTT
TRBJ2-3	TRBV4-2	TRBD2	NA	CASSQDRGGGVDTQYF	TGTGCCAGCAGCCAAGATCGCGGCGGGGGTGTAGATACGCAGTATTTT
TRBJ2-1	TRBV9	TRBD1	NA	CASSAYQGAYNEQFF	TGTGCCAGCAGCGCCTATCAGGGGGCCTACAATGAGCAGTTCTTC
TRBJ2-7	TRBV4-3	NA	NA	CASSPNPTYRNYEQYF	TGCGCCAGCAGCCCCAACCCTACGTACAGGAACTACGAGCAGTACTTC
TRBJ2-1	TRBV5-5	NA	NA	CASTLGGPYNEQFF	TGTGCCAGCACCCTGGGGGGTCCCTACAATGAGCAGTTCTTC
TRBJ2-7	TRBV12-3/TRBV12-4	TRBD2	NA	CASIISGGISYEQYF	TGTGCCAGCATTATTAGCGGGGGGATCTCCTACGAGCAGTACTTC
TRBJ1-1	TRBV15	NA	few	CATSRDSMGGAFF	TGTGCCACCAGCAGAGATTCTATGGGGGGAGCTTTCTTT
TRBJ2-1	TRBV20-1	TRBD2	few	CSARMASGYNEQFF	TGCAGTGCTAGAATGGCTAGCGGATACAATGAGCAGTTCTTC
TRBJ2-1	TRBV6-2/TRBV6-3	NA	NA	CASSKTVEQFF	TGTGCCAGCAGTAAGACAGTTGAGCAGTTCTTC
TRBJ2-1	TRBV5-1	NA	few	CASSLFGSEQFF	TGCGCCAGCAGCTTATTTGGGAGTGAGCAGTTCTTC
TRBJ2-5	TRBV20-1	TRBD2	NA	CSPLLAVSQETQYF	TGCAGTCCCCTGCTAGCGGTATCACAAGAGACCCAGTACTTC
TRBJ2-3	TRBV6-5	NA	NA	CASRYRDRSSTDTQYF	TGTGCCAGCAGGTACCGCGACAGGAGTAGCACAGATACGCAGTATTTT
TRBJ1-6	TRBV12-3/TRBV12-4	NA	NA	CASSIGGVFSPLHF	TGTGCCAGCAGTATTGGAGGGGTGTTTTCACCCCTCCACTTT
TRBJ1-1	TRBV3-1	NA	few	CASSPPGARVGAFF	TGTGCCAGCAGCCCCCCGGGCGCAAGGGTTGGGGCTTTCTTT
TRBJ2-7	TRBV29-1	TRBD2	NA	CSVVDGGFSYEQYF	TGCAGCGTTGTTGACGGGGGGTTCTCCTACGAGCAGTACTTC
TRBJ2-7	TRBV27	NA	NA	CASSWWQGGSEQYF	TGTGCCAGCAGTTGGTGGCAGGGTGGTTCCGAGCAGTACTTC
TRBJ1-1	TRBV20-1	NA	NA	CSAAPLRDTEAFF	TGCAGTGCCGCGCCCCTCAGGGACACTGAAGCTTTCTTT
TRBJ1-5	TRBV12-3/TRBV12-4	TRBD1	NA	CASSRRDRVHQPQHF	TGTGCCAGCAGTCGGCGGGACAGGGTGCATCAGCCCCAGCATTTT
TRBJ2-2	TRBV20-1	NA	NA	CSAPLENTGELFF	TGCAGTGCCCCACTAGAAAACACCGGGGAGCTGTTTTTT
TRBJ2-5	TRBV5-1	TRBD2	NA	CASSLVGTKEETQYF	TGCGCCAGCAGCCTGGTCGGGACTAAGGAGGAGACCCAGTACTTC
TRBJ1-5	TRBV20-1	NA	few	CSASRVGGQPQHF	TGCAGTGCTTCTCGGGTGGGTGGTCAGCCCCAGCATTTT
TRBJ2-1	TRBV20-1	NA	NA	CSASSRNEQFF	TGCAGTGCTAGTTCTCGGAATGAGCAGTTCTTC
TRBJ2-2	TRBV9	NA	many	CASSLGRFGELFF	TGTGCCAGCAGCCTCGGACGGTTTGGGGAGCTGTTTTTT
TRBJ1-2	TRBV4-3	NA	many	CASSQDQVGRSYGYTF	TGCGCCAGCAGCCAAGATCAGGTCGGACGGTCCTATGGCTACACCTTC
TRBJ1-1	TRBV12-3/TRBV12-4	TRBD1	many	CASTTTGRTEAFF	TGTGCCAGCACTACGACAGGGAGGACTGAAGCTTTCTTT
TRBJ2-7	TRBV29-1	NA	many	CSVGFGFYEQYF	TGCAGCGTTGGGTTCGGGTTCTACGAGCAGTACTTC
TRBJ1-5	TRBV5-1	NA	NA	CASSLMGGIGQPQHF	TGCGCCAGCAGCTTGATGGGGGGCATAGGTCAGCCCCAGCATTTT
TRBJ1-1	TRBV9	TRBD1	few	CASSVGGQGRDRTEAFF	TGTGCCAGCAGCGTAGGAGGACAGGGGCGGGATAGGACTGAAGCTTTCTTT
TRBJ2-1	TRBV12-3/TRBV12-4	NA	NA	CASSFRGRNLRNEQFF	TGTGCCAGCAGTTTCCGGGGGCGTAATCTCCGCAATGAGCAGTTCTTC
TRBJ2-2	TRBV7-2	NA	NA	CASSPANRPGELFF	TGTGCCAGCAGCCCCGCCAACAGACCCGGGGAGCTGTTTTTT
TRBJ2-2	TRBV5-6	NA	few	CASSSDSRGGGELFF	TGTGCCAGCAGCTCGGACTCCCGGGGTGGTGGGGAGCTGTTTTTT
TRBJ2-7	TRBV7-2	NA	few	CASSPLSSYEQYF	TGTGCCAGCAGCCCTTTATCGAGCTACGAGCAGTACTTC
TRBJ2-1	TRBV20-1	NA	NA	CSAKTPLEQFF	TGCAGTGCCAAAACCCCTCTAGAGCAGTTCTTC
TRBJ2-5	TRBV5-1	NA	NA	CASRGYQETQYF	TGCGCCAGCAGAGGGTATCAAGAGACCCAGTACTTC
TRBJ1-2	TRBV27	TRBD1	NA	CASSLERTGINGYTF	TGTGCCAGCAGTTTAGAACGGACAGGGATTAATGGCTACACCTTC
TRBJ2-2	TRBV9	NA	NA	CASSQVPTGELFF	TGTGCCAGCAGTCAGGTACCAACCGGGGAGCTGTTTTTT
TRBJ2-6	TRBV12-3/TRBV12-4	NA	few	CASTSIGSGANVLTF	TGTGCCAGCACCTCAATAGGCTCTGGGGCCAACGTCCTGACTTTC
TRBJ1-4	TRBV12-3/TRBV12-4	NA	many	CASSSGQKLFF	TGTGCCAGCAGCTCTGGACAGAAACTGTTTTTT